This passage covers 29 T cell receptor beta chains from one sample sequenced in a study of blood T cells in healthy people across ages (dated by TCRdb to 2015 to 2017). The library was built by means of 5' RACE. Sequencing was performed on an Illumina HiSeq 2500. A second PCR of roughly 6 to 12 cycles was run with a J-beta primer mix and a sample-barcoded 5' primer. TCRdb trimmed public reads at Q25 via fastp, called clones via MiXCR and kept in-frame beta chains. A single entry per CDR3 protein holds the most common genes and DNA from its merged rows. This sample comprises roughly 640,000 distinct CDR3 sequences, approximately 30% of them detected only once. 15% to 19% of the sample lies in the top ten. Sequenced sample: blood. The receptors were sampled from a woman over 75 in good health.

This chain connects TRBV7-2 to TRBJ2-5; 8 bases are a match to TRBD2. Trimming at V came to 3 bases and at J to 5 bases, leaving 11 bases not matched to a gene. This CDR3 region has 16 residues. Germline V CDR1 and CDR2: SGHTA, FQGNSA. The CDR3 protein is CASSFIRGGRDETQYF. Here the CDR3 DNA reads TGTGCCAGCAGCTTTATACGGGGGGGCCGGGATGAGACCCAGTACTTC.

The rearrangement joins TRBV9 to TRBJ2-2, with D tentatively TRBD1 (5 bases). The germline V gene encodes CDR1 SGDLS and CDR2 YYNGEE. The length of the CDR3 is 12 residues. Trimming pared 1 base from V and 8 bases from J, leaving 6 bases between. CDR3 DNA sequence: TGTGCCAGCAGCGTAAGGGGAGGGGAGCTGTTTTTT. It translates to CASSVRGGELFF.

This clonotype was seen repeatedly, ten times or more. This chain links TRBV7-9 with TRBJ2-7; D perhaps matches TRBD2 (5 bases). The V and J ends lost 5 bases and 7 bases respectively, with 15 bases between them. Germline V gene sequence: CDR1 SEHNR, CDR2 FQNEAQ (reference sequence). This CDR3 contains 13 residues. In DNA, the CDR3 is TGTGCCAGCAGCGCCCCCCGCGGGTTAGAGCAGTACTTC. Protein: CASSAPRGLEQYF. Full variable domain (remainder filled in from reference TRBV7-9 and TRBJ2-7): DTGVSQNPRHKITKRGQNVTFRCDPISEHNRLYWYRQTLGQGPEFLTYFQNEAQLEKSRLLSDRFSAERPKGSFSTLEIQRTEQGDSAMYLCASSAPRGLEQYFGPGTRLTVT.

As for this clonotype: One end of the junction varies from germline; a read error may be responsible. The V call is TRBV24-1, the J call TRBJ1-6, with 9 bases matching TRBD1. The length of the CDR3 is 16 residues. Germline assignment: CDR1 KGHDR and CDR2 SFDVKD. CDR3 in amino acids: CATSDPGQGNNSLLHF. The CDR3 bases are TGTGCCACCAGTGATCCGGGACAGGGAAATAATTCACTCCTCCACTTT.

This clonotype has more than one count but fewer than ten. This rearrangement joins TRBV14 to TRBJ1-1; the D gene is possibly TRBD1 (5 bases). Trimming left V 0 bases short and J 4 bases short, with 15 bases between. This CDR3 contains 16 residues. Per germline, CDR1 SGHDN and CDR2 FVKESK. The CDR3 is CASSQDLGRVGTEAFF. As DNA, the CDR3 is TGTGCCAGCAGCCAAGATCTAGGCAGGGTGGGCACTGAAGCTTTCTTT. Full variable domain (outside the CDR3, taken from reference TRBV14 and TRBJ1-1): EAGVTQFPSHSVIEKGQTVTLRCDPISGHDNLYWYRRVMGKEIKFLLHFVKESKQDESGMPNNRFLAERTGGTYSTLKVQPAELEDSGVYFCASSQDLGRVGTEAFFGQGTRLTVV.

The chain carries TRBV20-1 and TRBJ2-3; TRBD2 agrees at 8 bases. With 5 bases clipped from V and 3 bases from J, the junction kept 7 bases outside the gene matches. Looked up from germline, CDR1 is DFQATT and CDR2 is SNEGSKA (reference sequence). This CDR3 has 14 residues. The CDR3 loop is CSALRGGPTDTQYF. CDR3 DNA: TGCAGTGCTCTCCGGGGGGGGCCAACAGATACGCAGTATTTT.

This sequence joins TRBV6-2 or TRBV6-3 and TRBJ2-3; D is unresolved. Germline loops: CDR1 MNHEY, CDR2 SVGEGT. CDR3 size: 14 residues. Trimming took off 10 bases at V and 3 bases at J, with 17 bases between the two ends. CDR3 nucleotides: TGTGCCACCGGATCCGGCAGCTGGACAGATACGCAGTATTTT. Its translation: CATGSGSWTDTQYF.

The chain combines TRBV7-2 with TRBJ2-7; 7 bases map to TRBD2. The CDR3 runs 15 residues. Germline V gene lookup returns CDR1 SGHTA and CDR2 FQGNSA. The V segment lost 5 bases and the J segment 3 bases; nucleotides outside the gene matches: 10. As DNA, the CDR3 is TGTGCCAGCAGCCCAGGACTAGACGGGAACTACGAGCAGTACTTC. Encoded protein: CASSPGLDGNYEQYF.

As concerns this clonotype: A much larger clone differs from this one at a single base, so this may be a read error. The gene calls are TRBV15 and TRBJ2-7; possibly TRBD2 for D (5 bases). The germline CDR1 and CDR2 sequences are LNHNV and YYDKDF (reference sequence). V lost 2 bases, J lost 9 bases, and 14 bases lay in between. The CDR3 is made up of 13 amino acids. CDR3 residues: CATSRSGGNGQYF. CDR3 DNA sequence: TGTGCCACCAGCAGATCCGGAGGAAACGGGCAGTACTTC.

There are many counts of this clonotype. CDR3 sequence: CASSQDGIAGTYEQYF. The CDR3 DNA is TGCGCCAGCAGCCAAGATGGAATAGCGGGGACCTACGAGCAGTACTTC. This chain uses TRBV4-3 with TRBJ2-7, with TRBD2 matching over 8 bases. The CDR3 has 16 residues. Trimming cost V 0 bases and J 2 bases; bases outside gene matches: 6. The germline V gene encodes CDR1 LGHNA and CDR2 YSLEER.

Worth noting for this clonotype: A single base separates this from a much larger clone, so it may be a read error. The chain carries TRBV5-5 and TRBJ1-2; D unresolved. CDR3 size: 13 residues. From germline, CDR1 is SGHKS and CDR2 YYEKEE (reference sequence). Trimming removed 4 bases from V and 6 bases from J, with 13 bases in between. CDR3 bases: TGTGCCAGCAGCCTTAGAGTGAGAGATGGCTACACCTTC. This gives the protein CASSLRVRDGYTF.

For this clonotype: The junction shows a germline mismatch at one end, possibly a read error. This chain connects TRBV3-1 to TRBJ1-4, with 8 nucleotides matching TRBD1. The CDR3 sequence is 14 residues long. CDR1 is LGHDT, CDR2 YNNKEL, per germline (reference sequence). The CDR3: CASSHRGRDEELFF. In nucleotides, the CDR3 is TGTGCCAGCAGCCACAGGGGGCGCGATGAAGAACTGTTTTTT.

The table lists this clonotype with many counts. This chain joins TRBV7-2 and TRBJ2-7; D is possibly TRBD1 (6 bases). Germline-derived CDR1 and CDR2 are SGHTA and FQGNSA. The CDR3 contains 15 residues. V was cut by 0 bases and J by 1 base, with 10 bases left in between. The CDR3 sequence: CASSLAQGKSYEQYF. The CDR3 nucleotides are TGTGCCAGCAGCTTAGCACAGGGTAAATCCTACGAGCAGTACTTC.

This clonotype was seen at least ten times. One junction end disagrees with the germline gene, perhaps due to a read error. The chain employs TRBV7-7 and TRBJ2-3, with D uncertain. Germline V gene lookup returns CDR1 SSHAT and CDR2 FNYEAQ (reference sequence). This CDR3 has 15 residues. CDR3 amino acids: CASSLGFDQTDTQYF. The CDR3 DNA reads TGTGCTAGCAGCTTAGGGTTTGACCAGACAGATACGCAGTATTTT.

This chain links TRBV7-8 with TRBJ2-5; D possibly corresponds to TRBD1 (6 bases). Per germline, CDR1 SGHVS and CDR2 FQNEAQ. Trimming pared 4 bases from V and 1 base from J, leaving 16 bases between. This CDR3 is built from 16 residues. Written as DNA, the CDR3 is TGTGCCAGCAGCTCAACAGGGATCTGGGGCCAAGAGACCCAGTACTTC. Amino acid sequence: CASSSTGIWGQETQYF. Supplemented by reference TRBV7-8 and TRBJ2-5, the full variable domain reads GAGVSQSPRYKVAKRGQDVALRCDPISGHVSLFWYQQALGQGPEFLTYFQNEAQLDKSGLPSDRFFAERPEGSVSTLKIQRTQQEDSAVYLCASSSTGIWGQETQYFGPGTRLLVL.

The V and J genes are TRBV5-5 and TRBJ1-1; D call uncertain. Per germline, CDR1 SGHKS and CDR2 YYEKEE (reference sequence). Trimming took 6 bases from V and 2 from J, leaving 17 bases between them. The CDR3 totals 15 residues. The CDR3 protein is CASTKLGSGNTEAFF. For the CDR3, the DNA is TGTGCCAGCACCAAGCTTGGATCAGGTAACACTGAAGCTTTCTTT.

This clonotype has a handful of counts. This may come from a read error, since a much larger clone is one base off. V usage is TRBV7-2 and J usage is TRBJ2-1; D remains ambiguous. Gene TRBJ2-7 matches the end of the DNA better, so the J call may be wrong. The germline CDR1 and CDR2 sequences are SGHTA and FQGNSA. CDR3 length equals 13 residues. Here the CDR3 DNA reads TGTGCCAGCAGTATAGGGTCCTACAATGAGCAGTACTTC. Translating gives CASSIGSYNEQYF.

This clonotype was recorded many times. A much larger clone lies a single base off, so this may be a read error. V and J are TRBV7-2 and TRBJ2-5; TRBD1 aligns across 11 bases. V gave up 11 bases and J gave up 11 bases; unmatched junction bases: 13. The V gene's germline CDR1 is SGHTA and CDR2 FQGNSA. CDR3 length equals 13 residues. Written as DNA, the CDR3 is TGTGCCGGAGGACAGGGGGCCGGCGATGAGCAGTACTTC. The encoded protein is CAGGQGAGDEQYF.

The rearrangement joins TRBV19 to TRBJ2-1, with 8 nucleotides matching TRBD2. This CDR3 has 14 amino acids. CDR1 is LNHDA, CDR2 SQIVND, per germline (reference sequence). Trimming at V came to 10 bases and at J to 6 bases, leaving 11 bases not matched to a gene. CDR3 nucleotides: TGTGCCACCCTAGCCGCGGGGGGCACCAATGAGCAGTTCTTC. Amino acid sequence: CATLAAGGTNEQFF.

As for this clonotype: This may come from a read error, since a much larger clone is one base off. The chain uses TRBV21-1 and TRBJ1-5; the table's TRBD1 call for D was not verified on the DNA. TRBV21-1 represents a pseudogene. The CDR3 has 17 residues. The CDR3 nucleotides read TGTACCAGCAGCAAAGGTGGGCTAGGGACTAGCAATCAGCCCCAGCATTTT. This codes for CTSSKGGLGTSNQPQHF.

V is TRBV21-1 and J is TRBJ2-1; the table names TRBD2, a call not compared with the DNA. TRBV21-1 is described as a pseudogene. The CDR3 sequence is 16 residues long. The CDR3 region has the DNA TGTGCCAGCAGCAATCGAAGCGGGAGGGCCGGTAATGAGCAGTTCTTC. It is translated as CASSNRSGRAGNEQFF.

This clonotype was observed many times. The chain is built from TRBV5-5 and TRBJ1-2; D is undetermined. The V gene's germline CDR1 is SGHKS and CDR2 YYEKEE (reference sequence). Deletions cut 2 bases from V and 0 bases from J, with 11 bases between. CDR3 size: 15 residues. DNA of the CDR3: TGTGCCAGCAGCTTATCCCAAGGAGCTAACTATGGCTACACCTTC. Translation gives CASSLSQGANYGYTF.

The CDR3, as DNA: TGTGCCAGCAGCTTGGCGGCCGGCGGAGGCTACACCTTC. Its translation: CASSLAAGGGYTF. The chain has TRBV5-6 and TRBJ1-2; D gene ambiguous. Deletions cut 0 bases from V and 8 bases from J, with 11 bases between. The CDR3 loop spans 13 amino acids. Looked up from germline, CDR1 is SGHDT and CDR2 is YYEEEE.

This clonotype was found a few times. This chain links TRBV6-1 with TRBJ2-2, with 7 bases that match TRBD1. J lost 0 bases, V lost 7 bases, and 8 bases had no gene match. This CDR3 spans 16 amino acids. The germline gives CDR1 MNHNS, CDR2 SASEGT. CDR3 bases: TGTGCCAGCACCATAGGACAGGACTCGAACACCGGGGAGCTGTTTTTT. Amino acids: CASTIGQDSNTGELFF.

This clonotype was found many times. The chain uses TRBV7-8 and TRBJ1-1, with 7 bases matching TRBD1. Germline V gene sequence: CDR1 SGHVS, CDR2 FQNEAQ. The V gene end was trimmed by 4 bases and the J gene end by 1 base; junction bases not matched to a gene: 6. CDR3 length equals 15 residues. CDR3 residues: CASSSSGGRNTEAFF. In DNA, the CDR3 is TGTGCCAGCAGCTCTTCAGGGGGGAGGAACACTGAAGCTTTCTTT.

In its sample, this clonotype was seen many times. The chain is built from TRBV9 and TRBJ2-1, with 8 bases aligning to TRBD2. The CDR3 spans 16 residues. Per the germline V gene, CDR1 is SGDLS and CDR2 is YYNGEE. V was pared by 0 bases and J by 2 bases, with 4 bases of the junction left unmatched. CDR3 protein: CASSVGTAGAYNEQFF. CDR3 nucleotides: TGTGCCAGCAGCGTAGGAACAGCGGGGGCCTACAATGAGCAGTTCTTC.

The chain employs TRBV10-2 and TRBJ2-7; a possible D gene is TRBD2 (6 bases). CDR3 length: 16 amino acids. V was trimmed by 0 bases and J by 1 base, leaving 13 bases between them. Germline V lookup: CDR1 WSHSY, CDR2 SAAADI. As DNA, the CDR3 is TGCGCCAGCAGTGAGTCAGAAGCGGGCGGGTCCTACGAGCAGTACTTC. Translated: CASSESEAGGSYEQYF.

In this sample, this clonotype turned up many times. The chain carries TRBV6-5 and TRBJ2-7; no clear D gene. From germline, CDR1 is MNHEY and CDR2 SVGAGI. Trimming removed 0 bases at V and 2 bases at J, with 20 bases between. The CDR3 runs to 18 residues. The CDR3 loop reads CASSYSSPGRPLPYEQYF. For the CDR3, the DNA is TGTGCCAGCAGTTACTCGAGTCCAGGACGCCCTCTACCCTACGAGCAGTACTTC.

This clonotype was observed many times. The J gene is TRBJ2-3, the V gene TRBV9; TRBD2 aligns across 9 bases. The germline gives CDR1 SGDLS, CDR2 YYNGEE. The CDR3 has 16 amino acids. With 0 bases clipped from V and 4 bases from J, the junction kept 6 bases outside the gene matches. CDR3 residues: CASSVDRGGAADTQYF. DNA of the CDR3: TGTGCCAGCAGCGTAGACCGCGGGGGGGCCGCAGATACGCAGTATTTT.